What follows are 30 T cell receptor beta chains derived from one specimen sequenced in a study of T cells in Graves' hyperthyroidism and ophthalmopathy. Amplification of TCR beta CDR3 regions used RNA as the template. First-round RT-PCR targeting the TCR CDR3 was performed with the HTBI primer set. TCRdb re-derived calls from the multiplex PCR reads in MiXCR, one entry per CDR3 protein. The sample holds 500,000 to 600,000 distinct CDR3 sequences, about half seen once. What was sequenced was peripheral blood or thyroid tissue (not recorded which). These TCRs come from a woman aged 18-35 years with Graves' hyperthyroidism.

This clonotype was picked up a small number of times. The chain's CDR3 is CASSLREGRANVLTF. For the CDR3, the DNA is TGTGCCAGCAGCTTGCGGGAGGGCCGGGCCAACGTCCTGACTTTC. The chain is built from TRBV5-8 and TRBJ2-6, with 8 bases matching TRBD2. The germline CDR1 and CDR2 sequences are SGHTS and YDEGEE. CDR3 length: 15 amino acids. The trim removed 1 base at V and 5 bases at J, leaving 2 bases unmatched.

The table lists this clonotype with many counts. The V call is TRBV12-3 or TRBV12-4, the J call TRBJ1-2; no clear D gene. With 2 bases removed from V and 3 bases from J, the gap between germline ends came to 7 bases. The CDR3 spans 13 residues. CDR3 sequence: CASSLRMHYGYTF. CDR3 in DNA: TGTGCCAGCAGTTTACGGATGCACTATGGCTACACCTTC.

On this clonotype itself: Likely a read error: the CDR3 ends without its conserved phenylalanine or tryptophan. Because the CDR3's place on the DNA is in doubt, the DNA is left out and the CDR3 is given as listed by TCRdb. J is TRBJ1-4 and V is TRBV20-1; TRBD1 is the table's D call, not checked against the DNA. The germline gives CDR1 DFQATT, CDR2 SNEGSKA (reference sequence). The CDR3 spans 11 amino acids, including both terminal residues. CDR3 residues: CSARDRAGGYY.

A note on this clonotype: This may be a read error: a much more frequent sequence differs by one nucleotide. The CDR3 ends on some other residue instead of the conserved phenylalanine or tryptophan, so this is likely a read error. The chain recombines TRBV10-3 with TRBJ2-7, with D perhaps matching TRBD1 or TRBD2 (6 bases each). Between the trimmed V and J ends, which lost 8 bases and 2 bases, there was a span of 22 bases. There are 16 residues in the CDR3. CDR1 and CDR2 (germline): ENHRY, SYGVKD. The CDR3 here is CAIASGGRGGPYEQYL. In DNA form, the CDR3 reads TGTGCCATCGCCTCGGGCGGCAGGGGAGGTCCCTACGAGCAGTACCTC.

This clonotype was found many times. The chain combines TRBV2 with TRBJ2-7, with D perhaps TRBD1 or TRBD2 (5 bases each). Germline V CDR1 and CDR2: SNHLY, FYNNEI. The CDR3 is 16 residues long. The V gene lost 6 bases and the J gene lost 0 bases, with 18 bases spanning the gap. CDR3 bases: TGTGCCAGCAGCCCCGGGACGCCGGCGGGCTCCTACGAGCAGTACTTC. Amino acids: CASSPGTPAGSYEQYF. Full variable domain (missing parts from reference TRBV2 and TRBJ2-7): EPEVTQTPSHQVTQMGQEVILRCVPISNHLYFYWYRQILGQKVEFLVSFYNNEISEKSEIFDDQFSVERPDGSNFTLKIRSTKLEDSAMYFCASSPGTPAGSYEQYFGPGTRLTVT.

CDR3 sequence (DNA): TGCAGTGCTAGTCCCCTCGCGGGCCAAGAGACCCAGTACTTC. This gives the protein CSASPLAGQETQYF. The genes are TRBV20-1 and TRBJ2-5; possible D gene TRBD2, 5 bases. The V end lost 3 bases, the J end lost 1 base, and 12 bases lay between the germline ends. The CDR3 extends over 14 amino acids. CDR1 DFQATT and CDR2 SNEGSKA come from the germline V gene (reference sequence).

J is TRBJ2-5 and V is TRBV24-1; D may be TRBD1 or TRBD2 (5 bases each). CDR1 and CDR2 (germline): KGHDR, SFDVKD. V gave up 0 bases and J gave up 4 bases, with 11 bases separating them. This CDR3 has 15 amino acids. The CDR3, as DNA: TGTGCCACCAGTGATTTGCGCATGGGGACAGAGACCCAGTACTTC. It encodes CATSDLRMGTETQYF.

This sequence joins TRBV24-1 and TRBJ2-2, with TRBD1 matching over 8 bases. The V segment lost 0 bases and the J segment 5 bases; nucleotides outside the gene matches: 4. The CDR3 is 16 residues long. Germline CDR1 KGHDR, CDR2 SFDVKD. CDR3 sequence (DNA): TGTGCCACCAGTGATTTGGGGACAGGCGGGACCGGGGAGCTGTTTTTT. It specifies CATSDLGTGGTGELFF.

This clonotype was detected only a few times. CDR3: CASSIRLASGSTDTQYF. The CDR3 DNA sequence: TGTGCCAGTAGTATAAGGCTTGCGAGCGGGAGTACAGATACGCAGTATTTT. This chain joins TRBV19 and TRBJ1-5, with TRBD2 identical over 8 bases. The end of the DNA fits TRBJ2-3 better, so the J call may be wrong. The length of the CDR3 is 17 residues. Germline CDR1 is LNHDA and CDR2 is SQIVND (reference sequence).

This chain connects TRBV7-9 to TRBJ2-5; D assignment may be TRBD1 or TRBD2 (6 bases each). With 5 bases removed from V and 1 base from J, the gap between germline ends came to 29 bases. The germline gives CDR1 SEHNR, CDR2 FQNEAQ (reference sequence). This CDR3 comprises 20 residues. CDR3 sequence (DNA): TGTGCCAGCAGCCAGGCGCGGGATCAGGGGAATGTAGGTGGCCAAGAGACCCAGTACTTC. It encodes CASSQARDQGNVGGQETQYF.

Concerning this clonotype itself: One base away lies a much larger clone, so this may be a sequencing read error. The V call is TRBV5-1, the J call TRBJ2-7; 8 bases agree with TRBD2. The CDR3 has 15 residues. V lost 3 bases and J lost 4; bases outside the gene matches: 9. Per the germline V gene, CDR1 is SGHRS and CDR2 is YFSETQ. The CDR3 DNA follows: TGCGCCAGCAGCTCGGACAGCGGGAGTGGTTACGAGCAGTACTTC. Its translation is CASSSDSGSGYEQYF. The full variable domain, with the rest looked up from reference TRBV5-1 and TRBJ2-7, is KAGVTQTPRYLIKTRGQQVTLSCSPISGHRSVSWYQQTPGQGLQFLFEYFSETQRNKGNFPGRFSGRQFSNSRSEMNVSTLELGDSALYLCASSSDSGSGYEQYFGPGTRLTVT.

This chain joins TRBV20-1 and TRBJ2-7; possibly TRBD1 for D (6 bases). With 6 bases removed from V and 6 bases from J, the gap between germline ends came to 15 bases. The germline V gene encodes CDR1 DFQATT and CDR2 SNEGSKA (reference sequence). The CDR3 consists of 12 residues. The DNA for the CDR3 is TGCAGTGCCAGCGGCAGGGGATCCGAGCAGTACTTC. This encodes CSASGRGSEQYF.

The chain is built from TRBV7-8 and TRBJ2-7; D is possibly TRBD1 or TRBD2 (5 bases each). CDR3 length: 15 residues. V lost 5 bases and J lost 3, with 17 bases in between. Germline V gives CDR1 SGHVS, CDR2 FQNEAQ. The CDR3 DNA follows: TGTGCCAGCAGCCCGTACCGGGACGCAGGCTACGAGCAGTACTTC. Translating gives CASSPYRDAGYEQYF.

The chain couples TRBV2 to TRBJ2-2, with D possibly TRBD2 on 5 matching bases. The CDR3 contains 19 residues. Germline CDR1 SNHLY, CDR2 FYNNEI. V was cut by 8 bases and J by 5 bases, with 30 bases left in between. CDR3 bases: TGTGCCAGCTCACCAACGGGGTTGGCGGCCCGAGGACCGACCGGGGAGCTGTTTTTT. This translates into CASSPTGLAARGPTGELFF. Full variable domain (remainder filled in from reference TRBV2 and TRBJ2-2): EPEVTQTPSHQVTQMGQEVILRCVPISNHLYFYWYRQILGQKVEFLVSFYNNEISEKSEIFDDQFSVERPDGSNFTLKIRSTKLEDSAMYFCASSPTGLAARGPTGELFFGEGSRLTVL.

The chain has TRBV10-3 and TRBJ2-7; possibly TRBD1 for D (7 bases). The germline V gene has CDR1 ENHRY and CDR2 SYGVKD. V shed 3 bases and J shed 4 bases, with 16 bases lying between them. This CDR3 contains 15 residues. In nucleotides, the CDR3 is TGTGCCATCAGTGACTCAGGACCAGGGGGGTACGAGCAGTACTTC. This translates into CAISDSGPGGYEQYF.

The chain couples TRBV5-6 to TRBJ2-5; no firm D call. The CDR3 is made up of 16 amino acids. In germline, CDR1 is SGHDT, CDR2 YYEEEE. V was cut by 1 base and J by 2 bases, with 15 bases left in between. The CDR3: CASSLQRVRVQETQYF. The CDR3 DNA is TGTGCCAGCAGCTTGCAGCGTGTCAGAGTGCAAGAGACCCAGTACTTC. The whole variable domain, remainder taken from reference TRBV5-6 and TRBJ2-5, is DAGVTQSPTHLIKTRGQQVTLRCSPKSGHDTVSWYQQALGQGPQFIFQYYEEEERQRGNFPDRFSGHQFPNYSSELNVNALLLGDSALYLCASSLQRVRVQETQYFGPGTRLLVL.

This clonotype was seen more than once but under ten times. CDR3 region: CASSPRDGVYEQYF. The CDR3, as DNA: TGTGCCAGCAGTCCCCGGGACGGAGTCTACGAGCAGTACTTC. The chain joins TRBV27 to TRBJ2-7, with D tentatively TRBD1 or TRBD2 (5 bases each). Germline V gene lookup returns CDR1 MNHEY and CDR2 SMNVEV (reference sequence). This CDR3 is 14 amino acids long. The V and J ends lost 5 bases and 3 bases respectively, with 14 bases between them.

This clonotype came up a few times. The J gene is TRBJ2-7, the V gene TRBV7-6; 7 bases are shared with TRBD2. With 5 bases clipped from V and 7 bases from J, the junction kept 2 bases outside the gene matches. This CDR3 contains 11 residues. CDR1 is SGHVS, CDR2 FNYEAQ, per germline. The CDR3 nucleotides read TGTGCCAGCAGCGACGGGAGGGAGCAGTACTTC. It codes for CASSDGREQYF.

This clonotype was picked up one time. V and J are TRBV29-1 and TRBJ2-5, with 15 bases that match TRBD2. This CDR3 is 16 amino acids long. Germline V gene lookup returns CDR1 SQVTM and CDR2 ANQGSEA. The V segment lost 3 bases and the J segment 3 bases; nucleotides outside the gene matches: 5. CDR3 sequence (DNA): TGCAGCGTTGACGGCGGGACTAGCGGGAGGAAAGAGACCCAGTACTTC. Protein sequence: CSVDGGTSGRKETQYF.

The CDR3 DNA sequence: TGCGCCAGCAGCTTGGAGGGGACCACAGGGGCCTTCGTGTACACCTTC. Translation gives CASSLEGTTGAFVYTF. The chain links TRBV5-1 to TRBJ1-2; TRBD1 agrees at 7 bases. The CDR3 totals 16 residues. V shed 0 bases and J 11 bases; nucleotides not matched to a gene: 16. CDR1 SGHRS and CDR2 YFSETQ come from the germline V gene.

There are many counts of this clonotype. Here the CDR3 DNA reads TGTGCCAGCAGCTCGGGAGTGGGAGGGGAGCTGTTTTTT. Amino acids: CASSSGVGGELFF. The chain couples TRBV12-3 or TRBV12-4 to TRBJ2-2, with D possibly being TRBD2 (6 bases). Trimming took 6 bases from V and 8 from J, leaving 13 bases between them. The CDR3 contains 13 residues.

This chain uses TRBV24-1 with TRBJ2-1, with 7 bases lining up with TRBD2. CDR3 length: 15 amino acids. The germline gives CDR1 KGHDR, CDR2 SFDVKD. The V segment lost 5 bases and the J segment 7 bases; nucleotides outside the gene matches: 10. The CDR3 region has the DNA TGTGCCACCAGTGTCCGGGGAGGGAGTCGGAATGAGCAGTTCTTC. Protein: CATSVRGGSRNEQFF.

Many counts were recorded for this clonotype. The V call is TRBV12-5, the J call TRBJ1-5; D remains unclear. V was pared by 0 bases and J by 5 bases, with 5 bases between. The germline gives CDR1 LGHNT, CDR2 FRNRAP. This CDR3 is built from 13 residues. The CDR3 sequence: CASGLVRDQPQHF. The CDR3 DNA reads as TGTGCTAGTGGTTTGGTACGGGATCAGCCCCAGCATTTT. Drawing the rest from reference TRBV12-5 and TRBJ1-5, the complete variable domain is DARVTQTPRHKVTEMGQEVTMRCQPILGHNTVFWYRQTMMQGLELLAYFRNRAPLDDSGMPKDRFSAEMPDATLATLKIQPSEPRDSAVYFCASGLVRDQPQHFGDGTRLSIL.

As to this clonotype: Relative to the germline gene, one junction end is altered; a read error may explain this. The rearrangement uses TRBV9 and TRBJ2-7, with 11 bases lining up with TRBD1. CDR1 and CDR2 from the germline V gene are SGDLS and YYNGEE. The CDR3 sequence is 11 residues long. The CDR3 protein is CASSVGTGGCF. The CDR3, as DNA: TGTGCCAGCAGCGTAGGGACAGGGGGCTGCTTC.

In regard to this clonotype: This clone may be a read error of a much larger clone one base away. The genes are TRBV6-2 or TRBV6-3 and TRBJ2-7; no clear D. The V gene's germline CDR1 is MNHEY and CDR2 SVGEGT. The CDR3 length is 13 residues. CDR3 bases: TGTGCCAGCAGACCCGGGCCTTCCTACGGGCAGTACTTC. Its protein is CASRPGPSYGQYF.

The chain couples TRBV11-2 to TRBJ1-6; no clear D gene. The V and J ends lost 8 bases and 9 bases respectively, with 8 bases between them. The CDR3 contains 11 residues. Germline V gene data show CDR1 as SGHAT and CDR2 as FQNNGV. In nucleotides, the CDR3 is TGTGCCAGCCCAAGCGTTTCACCCCTCCACTTT. Translation: CASPSVSPLHF.

This clonotype has at least ten counts. V gene TRBV19 combines with J gene TRBJ2-1, with TRBD2 matching over 7 bases. The junction had 7 bases not matched to a gene; V was cut back by 4 bases and J by 4 bases. The germline CDR1 and CDR2 sequences are LNHDA and SQIVND (reference sequence). This CDR3 contains 15 residues. The CDR3 here is CASSTPSGGYNEQFF. The CDR3 coding sequence is TGTGCCAGTAGTACCCCTAGCGGAGGTTACAATGAGCAGTTCTTC.

The chain links TRBV3-1 to TRBJ1-6; D is uncertain. Trimming removed 1 base from V and 7 bases from J, with 11 bases in between. The germline gives CDR1 LGHDT, CDR2 YNNKEL (reference sequence). The CDR3 sequence is 15 residues long. CDR3 sequence reads: CASSQAWARNSPLHF. CDR3 nucleotide sequence: TGTGCCAGCAGCCAAGCTTGGGCGAGGAATTCACCCCTCCACTTT.

This clonotype was observed many times. The rearrangement uses TRBV12-3 or TRBV12-4 and TRBJ2-6; no firm D call. Deletions cut 2 bases from V and 4 bases from J, with 6 bases between. This CDR3 is 14 amino acids long. The CDR3 bases are TGTGCCAGCAGTTTAATTGCCGGGGCCAACGTCCTGACTTTC. Translation: CASSLIAGANVLTF.

This clonotype was counted a few times. This rearrangement joins TRBV7-2 to TRBJ1-4; unclear D gene. The CDR3 covers 16 residues. Germline V gene data show CDR1 as SGHTA and CDR2 as FQGNSA. V was clipped by 0 bases and J by 8 bases, with 16 bases between them. CDR3 DNA: TGTGCCAGCAGCTTAGCATATCCAGCCCCTGGAGAAAAACTGTTTTTT. Its translation: CASSLAYPAPGEKLFF.